Shown below are 5 T cell receptor beta chains from a single sample sequenced in a study of technical replicates of blood from a few donors. Assay used: immunoSEQ multiplex PCR; TCRdb lists only in-frame clones, some missing. The table includes about 61,000 clones, roughly 97% detected once. The sample consisted of T cells isolated from PBMCs. The receptors stem from a human donor in good health.

The genes are TRBV30 and TRBJ2-7; TRBD1 agrees at 10 bases. CDR1 GTSNPN and CDR2 SVGIG come from the germline V gene (reference sequence). Trimming took 5 bases from V and 2 from J; bases not matched to a gene: 6. This CDR3 has 14 residues. CDR3 sequence (DNA): TGTGCCTGGGGCCGGGACAGGGGCACCTACGAGCAGTACTTC. Translation gives CAWGRDRGTYEQYF.

V usage is TRBV6-5 and J usage is TRBJ1-1; 8 bases are a match to TRBD1. V lost 5 bases and J lost 1; bases outside the gene matches: 3. The CDR3 is 14 amino acids. CDR1 MNHEY and CDR2 SVGAGI come from the germline V gene. CDR3 sequence (DNA): TGTGCCAGCAGTCAAGACAGGGGGAACACTGAAGCTTTCTTT. This gives the protein CASSQDRGNTEAFF.

V gene TRBV9 combines with J gene TRBJ2-3; the D gene is possibly TRBD2 (5 bases). The ends were cut back, 3 bases at V and 1 base at J, with 9 bases in the middle. The CDR3 runs 14 residues. The germline V gene has CDR1 SGDLS and CDR2 YYNGEE. The CDR3 sequence is CASSAWTGTDTQYF. CDR3 in DNA: TGTGCCAGCAGCGCCTGGACTGGCACAGATACGCAGTATTTT.

The chain combines TRBV10-3 with TRBJ2-7, with 14 bases fitting TRBD2. With V trimmed by 10 bases and J by 4 bases, 15 bases remained unmatched. The CDR3 totals 17 residues. The germline V gene encodes CDR1 ENHRY and CDR2 SYGVKD. The CDR3 DNA reads as TGTGCCACCGTTTCGACTAGCGGGAGGGGGCTGGCGTACGAGCAGTACTTC. Its protein product is CATVSTSGRGLAYEQYF.

The chain uses TRBV11-2 and TRBJ2-7; possible D gene TRBD1, 6 bases. V lost 2 bases and J lost 3, with 8 bases in between. Germline loops: CDR1 SGHAT, CDR2 FQNNGV. The CDR3 totals 13 residues. The CDR3 spells CASSLSQGYEQYF. The DNA for the CDR3 is TGTGCCAGCAGCTTATCACAGGGCTACGAGCAGTACTTC.